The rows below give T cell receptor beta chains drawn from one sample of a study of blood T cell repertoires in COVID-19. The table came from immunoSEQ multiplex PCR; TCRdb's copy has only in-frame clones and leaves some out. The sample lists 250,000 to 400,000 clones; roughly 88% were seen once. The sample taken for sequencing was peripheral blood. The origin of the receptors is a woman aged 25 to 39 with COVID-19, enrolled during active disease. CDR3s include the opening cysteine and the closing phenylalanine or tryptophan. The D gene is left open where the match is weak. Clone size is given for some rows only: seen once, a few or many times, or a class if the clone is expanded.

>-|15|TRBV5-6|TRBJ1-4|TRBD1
CASSSTGGSNEKLFF
TGTGCCAGCAGCTCTACAGGGGGGAGTAATGAAAAACTGTTTTTT
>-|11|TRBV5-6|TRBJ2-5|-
CASSFSETQYF
TGTGCCAGCAGCTTTAGCGAGACCCAGTACTTC
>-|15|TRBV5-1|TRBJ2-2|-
CASSLEWGNTGELFF
TGCGCCAGCAGCTTGGAATGGGGCAACACCGGGGAGCTGTTTTTT
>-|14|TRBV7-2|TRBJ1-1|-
CASSPGGGGPEAFF
TGTGCCAGCAGCCCCGGGGGGGGCGGACCTGAAGCTTTCTTT
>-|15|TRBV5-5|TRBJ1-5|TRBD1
CASSDGTAGNQPQHF
TGTGCCAGCAGCGACGGGACAGCCGGGAATCAGCCCCAGCATTTT
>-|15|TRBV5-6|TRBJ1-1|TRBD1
CASSSRQGAGTEAFF
TGTGCCAGCAGCTCGAGACAGGGGGCCGGAACTGAAGCTTTCTTT
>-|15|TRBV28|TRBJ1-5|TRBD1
CASSYAGGGNQPQHF
TGTGCCAGCAGTTATGCAGGGGGCGGCAATCAGCCCCAGCATTTT
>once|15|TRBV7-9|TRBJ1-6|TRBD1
CASSSPGTGGSPLHF
TGTGCCAGCAGCTCCCCCGGGACAGGGGGTTCACCCCTCCACTTT
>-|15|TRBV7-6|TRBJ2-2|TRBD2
CASSTSSGGTGELFF
TGTGCCAGCAGCACATCTAGCGGGGGGACCGGGGAGCTGTTTTTT
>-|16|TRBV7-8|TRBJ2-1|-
CASSSRAPSSYNEQFF
TGTGCCAGCAGCTCCAGGGCCCCGAGCTCCTACAATGAGCAGTTCTTC
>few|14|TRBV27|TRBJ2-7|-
CASSFGGASYEQYF
TGTGCCAGCTCCTTTGGGGGGGCATCCTACGAGCAGTACTTC
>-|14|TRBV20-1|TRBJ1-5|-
CSASGRGRSQPQHF
TGCAGTGCTAGTGGGAGGGGCCGAAGTCAGCCCCAGCATTTT
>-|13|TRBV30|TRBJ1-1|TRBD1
CAWSQGAATEAFF
TGTGCCTGGAGTCAGGGGGCGGCCACTGAAGCTTTCTTT
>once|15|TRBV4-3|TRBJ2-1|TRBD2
CASSQLAGANNEQFF
TGCGCCAGCAGCCAGCTAGCGGGGGCCAACAATGAGCAGTTCTTC
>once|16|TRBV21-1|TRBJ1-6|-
CASSMDRSSYNSPLHF
TGTGCCAGCAGCATGGACAGGAGCTCCTATAATTCACCCCTCCACTTT
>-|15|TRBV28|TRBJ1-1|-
CASSLWTGQNTEAFF
TGTGCCAGCAGTTTATGGACAGGTCAGAACACTGAAGCTTTCTTT
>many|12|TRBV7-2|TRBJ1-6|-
CASSADSSPLHF
TGTGCCAGCAGCGCGGACAGTTCACCCCTCCACTTT
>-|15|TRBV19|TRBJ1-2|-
CASSHSRVGNYGYTF
TGTGCCAGTAGTCATAGCAGGGTCGGTAACTATGGCTACACCTTC
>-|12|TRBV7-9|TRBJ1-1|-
CASSTSLTEAFF
TGTGCCAGCAGCACTAGTTTGACTGAAGCTTTCTTT
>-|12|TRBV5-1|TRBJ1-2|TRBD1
CASSLDGGQLSF
TGCGCCAGCAGCTTGGACGGGGGACAGTTAAGCTTC
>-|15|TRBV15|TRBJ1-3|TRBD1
CATSRGRGLGNTIYF
TGTGCCACCAGCAGGGGCAGGGGGCTTGGAAACACCATATATTTT
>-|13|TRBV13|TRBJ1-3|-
CASSSRQANTIYF
TGTGCCAGCAGCTCCCGACAGGCTAACACCATATATTTT
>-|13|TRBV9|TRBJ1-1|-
CASSVDIVTEAFF
TGTGCCAGCAGCGTAGATATAGTCACTGAAGCTTTCTTT
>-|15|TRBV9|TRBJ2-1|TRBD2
CASSVVSSGGAEQFF
TGTGCCAGCAGCGTAGTTTCTAGCGGGGGGGCCGAGCAGTTCTTC